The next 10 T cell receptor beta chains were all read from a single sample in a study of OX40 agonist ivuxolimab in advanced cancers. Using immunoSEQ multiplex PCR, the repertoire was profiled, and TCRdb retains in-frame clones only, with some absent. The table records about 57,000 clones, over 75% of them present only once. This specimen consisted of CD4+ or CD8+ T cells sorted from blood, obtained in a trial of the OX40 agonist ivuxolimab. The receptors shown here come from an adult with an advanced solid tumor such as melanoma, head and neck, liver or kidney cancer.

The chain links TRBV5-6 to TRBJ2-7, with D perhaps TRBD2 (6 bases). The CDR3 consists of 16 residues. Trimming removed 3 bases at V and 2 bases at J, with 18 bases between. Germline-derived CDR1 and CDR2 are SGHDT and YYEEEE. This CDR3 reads CASSSYSGTSAYEQYF. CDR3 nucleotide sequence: TGTGCCAGCAGCTCGTACTCCGGGACTTCGGCCTACGAGCAGTACTTC.

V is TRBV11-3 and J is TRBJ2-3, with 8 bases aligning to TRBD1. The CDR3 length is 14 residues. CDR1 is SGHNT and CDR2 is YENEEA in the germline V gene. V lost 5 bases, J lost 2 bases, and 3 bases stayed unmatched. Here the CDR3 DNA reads TGTGCCAGCAGCCCGGGACAGGCCACAGATACGCAGTATTTT. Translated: CASSPGQATDTQYF.

The CDR3 reads CAISESLINEQFF. The CDR3, as DNA: TGTGCCATCAGTGAGTCCCTAATAAATGAGCAGTTCTTC. The V gene is TRBV10-3, the J gene TRBJ2-1; D is unclear. Germline loops: CDR1 ENHRY, CDR2 SYGVKD. The V gene lost 0 bases and the J gene lost 7 bases, with 7 bases spanning the gap. There are 13 residues in the CDR3.

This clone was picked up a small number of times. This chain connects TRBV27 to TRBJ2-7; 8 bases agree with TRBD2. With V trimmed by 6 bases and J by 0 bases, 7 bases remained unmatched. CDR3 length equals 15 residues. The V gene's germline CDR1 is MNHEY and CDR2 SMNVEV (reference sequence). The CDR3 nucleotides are TGTGCCAGCAGCCACAGAGCGGGAGACTCCTACGAGCAGTACTTC. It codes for CASSHRAGDSYEQYF.

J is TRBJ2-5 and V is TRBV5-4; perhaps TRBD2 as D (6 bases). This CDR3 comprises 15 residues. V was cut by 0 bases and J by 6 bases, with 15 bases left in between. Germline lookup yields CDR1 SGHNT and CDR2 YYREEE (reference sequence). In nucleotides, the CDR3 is TGTGCCAGCAGCTTGGAAGGAGGGTCGGGGAAGACCCAGTACTTC. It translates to CASSLEGGSGKTQYF. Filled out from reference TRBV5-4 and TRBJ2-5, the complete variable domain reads ETGVTQSPTHLIKTRGQQVTLRCSSQSGHNTVSWYQQALGQGPQFIFQYYREEENGRGNFPPRFSGLQFPNYSSELNVNALELDDSALYLCASSLEGGSGKTQYFGPGTRLLVL.

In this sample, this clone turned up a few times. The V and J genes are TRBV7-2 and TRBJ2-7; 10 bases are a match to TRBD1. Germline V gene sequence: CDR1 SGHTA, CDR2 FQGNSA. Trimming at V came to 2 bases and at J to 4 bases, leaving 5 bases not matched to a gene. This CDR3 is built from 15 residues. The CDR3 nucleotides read TGTGCCAGCAGCTTAAAGTGGACAGGGGGTTACGAGCAGTACTTC. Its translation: CASSLKWTGGYEQYF. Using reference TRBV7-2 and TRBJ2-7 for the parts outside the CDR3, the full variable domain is GAGVSQSPSNKVTEKGKDVELRCDPISGHTALYWYRQSLGQGLEFLIYFQGNSAPDKSGLPSDRFSAERTGGSVSTLTIQRTQQEDSAVYLCASSLKWTGGYEQYFGPGTRLTVT.

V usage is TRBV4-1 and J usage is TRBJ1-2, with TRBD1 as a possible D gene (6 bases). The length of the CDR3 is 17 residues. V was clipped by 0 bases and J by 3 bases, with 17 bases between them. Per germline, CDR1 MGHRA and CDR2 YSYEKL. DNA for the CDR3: TGCGCCAGCAGCCAAGAGGTTGTCGGGGGGCGGGACTATGGCTACACCTTC. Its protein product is CASSQEVVGGRDYGYTF.

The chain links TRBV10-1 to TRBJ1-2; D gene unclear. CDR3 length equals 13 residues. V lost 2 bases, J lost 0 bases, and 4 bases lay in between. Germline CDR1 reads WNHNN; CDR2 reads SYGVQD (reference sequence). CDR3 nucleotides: TGCGCCAGCAGTGAGGGCACTAACTATGGCTACACCTTC. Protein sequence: CASSEGTNYGYTF.

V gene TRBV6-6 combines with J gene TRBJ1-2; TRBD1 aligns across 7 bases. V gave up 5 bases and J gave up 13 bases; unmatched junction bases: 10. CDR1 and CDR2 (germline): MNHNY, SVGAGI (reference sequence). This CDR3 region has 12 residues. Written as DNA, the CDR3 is TGTGCCAGCAGTCGCGCCGGGACAGTGACCACCTTC. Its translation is CASSRAGTVTTF.

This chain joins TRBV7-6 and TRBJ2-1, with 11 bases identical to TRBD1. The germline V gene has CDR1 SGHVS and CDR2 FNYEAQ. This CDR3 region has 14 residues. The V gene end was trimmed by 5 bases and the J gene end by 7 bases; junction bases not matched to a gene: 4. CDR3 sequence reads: CASSDRDRGNEQFF. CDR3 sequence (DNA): TGTGCCAGCAGCGACCGGGACAGGGGGAATGAGCAGTTCTTC.